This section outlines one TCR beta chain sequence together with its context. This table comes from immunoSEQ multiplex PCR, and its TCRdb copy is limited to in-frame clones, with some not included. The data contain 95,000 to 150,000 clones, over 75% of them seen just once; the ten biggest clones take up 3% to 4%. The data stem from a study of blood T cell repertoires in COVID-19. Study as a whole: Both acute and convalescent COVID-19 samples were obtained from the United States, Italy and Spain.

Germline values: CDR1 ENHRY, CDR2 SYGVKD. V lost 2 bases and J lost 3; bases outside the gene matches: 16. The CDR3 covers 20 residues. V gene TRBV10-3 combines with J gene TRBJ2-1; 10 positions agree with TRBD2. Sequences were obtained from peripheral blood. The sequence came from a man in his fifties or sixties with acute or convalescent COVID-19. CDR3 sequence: CAISERGNRGAGGGYNEQFF. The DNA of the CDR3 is TGTGCCATCAGTGAGAGGGGGAACCGGGGAGCGGGAGGGGGCTACAATGAGCAGTTCTTC.